What follows is one TCR beta chain and its context. The sample originates from a study of blood T cell repertoires in COVID-19. Germline CDR1 SNHLY, CDR2 FYNNEI. This CDR3 region has 16 residues. The V gene lost 6 bases and the J gene lost 8 bases, with 22 bases spanning the gap. TCRdb's copy holds only in-frame clones and misses some; the assay was immunoSEQ multiplex PCR. The sample lists about 110,000 clones, around 82% occurring once. This chain links TRBV2 with TRBJ1-4; TRBD1 is a possible D gene (5 bases). This receptor was identified in a human donor in a cohort sampled during active or convalescent COVID-19. Sequencing used peripheral blood. Here the CDR3 reads CASSLSPGTGGEKLFF. The CDR3 DNA follows: TGTGCCAGCAGCCTATCTCCCGGGACGGGAGGAGAAAAACTGTTTTTT.